Below, 31 T cell receptor beta chains from the same sample are listed, as sequenced in a study of siplizumab effects on memory and regulatory T cells. Assay: immunoSEQ multiplex PCR; the TCRdb copy retains only in-frame clones and omits some. Altogether more than 85,000 clones are present, approximately 94% being singletons, with the ten largest covering under 0.65%. Sequenced material: Tregs sorted from blood. All receptors come from a human donor in good health.

The rearrangement links TRBV6-1 to TRBJ2-6, with 7 bases identical to TRBD1. Germline V lookup: CDR1 MNHNS, CDR2 SASEGT. The CDR3 contains 18 residues. V lost 3 bases, J lost 0 bases, and 8 bases stayed unmatched. CDR3 in amino acids: CASSEFGTADSGANVLTF. The CDR3 DNA is TGTGCCAGCAGTGAGTTCGGGACAGCCGACTCTGGGGCCAACGTCCTGACTTTC.

V is TRBV29-1 and J is TRBJ1-1; D is perhaps TRBD1 (6 bases). V was shortened by 5 bases and J by 1 base, with 11 bases between the two germline ends. The CDR3 runs 13 residues. Per the germline V gene, CDR1 is SQVTM and CDR2 is ANQGSEA. CDR3 sequence (DNA): TGCAGCGTTCCACAGGGAGGGAACACTGAAGCTTTCTTT. Translation: CSVPQGGNTEAFF.

The CDR3 sequence is CASSIRTSNPFGANVLTF. CDR3 nucleotides: TGTGCCAGCAGCATACGGACTAGTAACCCCTTTGGGGCCAACGTCCTGACTTTC. The chain uses TRBV9 and TRBJ2-6; the match to TRBD2 covers 7 bases. V shed 4 bases and J 3 bases; nucleotides not matched to a gene: 13. Germline lookup yields CDR1 SGDLS and CDR2 YYNGEE. The CDR3 has 18 residues.

The rearrangement uses TRBV7-3 and TRBJ2-2; 10 bases fit TRBD2. Losses at the gene ends were 0 bases for V and 2 bases for J; bases not matched to a gene: 6. Germline CDR1 is SGHTA and CDR2 is FQGTGA. The CDR3 covers 18 residues. This CDR3 reads CASSLTSGRAPNTGELFF. The DNA of the CDR3 is TGTGCCAGCAGCTTAACGAGCGGGAGGGCCCCTAACACCGGGGAGCTGTTTTTT.

This chain links TRBV10-1 with TRBJ2-1; 15 nucleotides align to TRBD2. The CDR3 has 14 residues. Germline loops: CDR1 WNHNN, CDR2 SYGVQD (reference sequence). Trimming cost V 9 bases and J 7 bases; bases outside gene matches: 4. CDR3 nucleotide sequence: TGCGCCAGTTCGGGACTAGCGGGAGGTAATGAGCAGTTCTTC. It encodes CASSGLAGGNEQFF.

This clone showed up just a few times. V and J are TRBV7-6 and TRBJ2-3; D is undetermined. Trimming removed 5 bases from V and 0 bases from J, with 18 bases in between. The germline gives CDR1 SGHVS, CDR2 FNYEAQ. The CDR3 covers 17 residues. CDR3 bases: TGTGCCAGCAGCCCCGCCGGCACGGTCGCTAGCACAGATACGCAGTATTTT. It yields the protein CASSPAGTVASTDTQYF. Combining the CDR3 with reference TRBV7-6 and TRBJ2-3 gives the whole variable domain GAGVSQSPRYKVTKRGQDVALRCDPISGHVSLYWYRQALGQGPEFLTYFNYEAQQDKSGLPNDRFSAERPEGSISTLTIQRTEQRDSAMYRCASSPAGTVASTDTQYFGPGTRLTVL.

V gene TRBV5-1 combines with J gene TRBJ2-1; 10 bases are a match to TRBD2. V lost 4 bases to trimming and J lost 9 bases; unmatched junction nucleotides: 10. CDR3 length: 15 amino acids. Looked up from germline, CDR1 is SGHRS and CDR2 is YFSETQ. Written as DNA, the CDR3 is TGCGCCAGCAGCCCTGAAAGCGGGAGGGCCACTGAGCAGTTCTTC. Translating it yields CASSPESGRATEQFF. Together with reference TRBV5-1 and TRBJ2-1, the CDR3 gives the full variable domain: KAGVTQTPRYLIKTRGQQVTLSCSPISGHRSVSWYQQTPGQGLQFLFEYFSETQRNKGNFPGRFSGRQFSNSRSEMNVSTLELGDSALYLCASSPESGRATEQFFGPGTRLTVL.

The gene calls are TRBV5-1 and TRBJ1-1; D gene unclear. Germline CDR1 is SGHRS and CDR2 is YFSETQ. The CDR3 has 12 residues. V was pared by 4 bases and J by 8 bases, with 12 bases between. The CDR3 bases are TGCGCCAGCAGCCTGAGGTGGGAGGAAGCTTTCTTT. It codes for CASSLRWEEAFF. Full variable domain (missing parts from reference TRBV5-1 and TRBJ1-1): KAGVTQTPRYLIKTRGQQVTLSCSPISGHRSVSWYQQTPGQGLQFLFEYFSETQRNKGNFPGRFSGRQFSNSRSEMNVSTLELGDSALYLCASSLRWEEAFFGQGTRLTVV.

This rearrangement joins TRBV7-9 to TRBJ2-2; D is ambiguous. Trimming stripped 8 bases from V and 0 bases from J, with 10 bases between. Germline V lookup: CDR1 SEHNR, CDR2 FQNEAQ (reference sequence). The length of the CDR3 is 14 residues. The CDR3 loop reads CASPASANTGELFF. The CDR3 bases are TGTGCCAGCCCCGCCTCGGCGAACACCGGGGAGCTGTTTTTT.

The chain uses TRBV4-2 and TRBJ2-2, with 16 nucleotides matching TRBD2. Trimming at V came to 0 bases and at J to 6 bases, leaving 4 bases not matched to a gene. Germline V CDR1 and CDR2: LGHNA, YNFKEQ. CDR3 length: 18 amino acids. This CDR3 is CASSQDTGTSGRAGELFF. DNA for the CDR3: TGTGCCAGCAGCCAAGATACAGGGACTAGCGGGAGGGCCGGGGAGCTGTTTTTT.

This clone appeared once. This sequence joins TRBV6-1 and TRBJ1-5, with a possible D match to TRBD1 (5 bases). Germline loops: CDR1 MNHNS, CDR2 SASEGT. The V gene lost 0 bases and the J gene lost 4 bases, with 10 bases spanning the gap. The CDR3 has 15 residues. The CDR3 bases are TGTGCCAGCAGTGAAGCGAATAGGGGAAATCAGCCCCAGCATTTT. Its protein is CASSEANRGNQPQHF.

The chain employs TRBV6-5 and TRBJ1-5; 7 bases map to TRBD1. Germline loops: CDR1 MNHEY, CDR2 SVGAGI. The CDR3 is 12 residues long. Germline trimming cut 10 bases from V and 6 bases from J; bases unmatched to any gene: 6. DNA of the CDR3: TGTGCCACTTACTACAGGGGTCAGCCCCAGCATTTT. Its translation: CATYYRGQPQHF.

The V call is TRBV10-3, the J call TRBJ2-1, with D perhaps matching TRBD1 (5 bases). CDR3 length equals 19 residues. Germline loops: CDR1 ENHRY, CDR2 SYGVKD. V was shortened by 2 bases and J by 0 bases, with 20 bases between the two germline ends. This CDR3 reads CAISEGILGVNSSYNEQFF. The CDR3 DNA reads as TGTGCCATCAGTGAGGGAATCTTAGGGGTAAATAGCTCCTACAATGAGCAGTTCTTC.

V gene TRBV7-6 combines with J gene TRBJ2-1, with 8 bases lining up with TRBD1. The length of the CDR3 is 17 residues. Germline V CDR1 and CDR2: SGHVS, FNYEAQ. The V and J ends lost 0 bases and 4 bases, in that order; junction bases with no gene match: 8. The CDR3 DNA reads TGTGCCAGCAGCTTAGCGAGGACAGGGCGAATGTACAATGAGCAGTTCTTC. It codes for CASSLARTGRMYNEQFF.

The chain uses TRBV19 and TRBJ1-5; 8 nucleotides agree with TRBD1. This CDR3 has 16 amino acids. V lost 7 bases, J lost 6 bases, and 14 bases stayed unmatched. Germline V CDR1 and CDR2: LNHDA, SQIVND (reference sequence). CDR3 DNA: TGTGCCAGTACCCCGAGAGCGACAGGGGCCCCTCAGCCCCAGCATTTT. Its protein product is CASTPRATGAPQPQHF.

This chain links TRBV6-5 with TRBJ1-4; D call uncertain. The germline gives CDR1 MNHEY, CDR2 SVGAGI. CDR3 size: 16 residues. V lost 2 bases to trimming and J lost 8 bases, with 18 bases between them. The CDR3 reads CASSYRWSARGEKLFF. CDR3 nucleotide sequence: TGTGCCAGCAGTTACAGATGGTCCGCCCGAGGAGAAAAACTGTTTTTT.

This chain uses TRBV29-1 with TRBJ2-7, with 8 bases lining up with TRBD1. The germline gives CDR1 SQVTM, CDR2 ANQGSEA. Trimming took 2 bases from V and 6 from J; bases not matched to a gene: 9. The CDR3 covers 14 residues. CDR3 sequence reads: CSVESTGVMSEQYF. The CDR3 bases are TGCAGCGTTGAATCGACAGGGGTAATGAGCGAGCAGTACTTC.

The chain links TRBV5-1 to TRBJ2-1; unclear D gene. The CDR3 is 13 residues long. The germline gives CDR1 SGHRS, CDR2 YFSETQ. V shed 2 bases and J shed 4 bases, with 7 bases lying between them. The CDR3 here is CASSLQTYNEQFF. The CDR3 DNA reads as TGCGCCAGCAGCTTACAAACTTACAATGAGCAGTTCTTC.

This clone was seen a single time. The chain joins TRBV15 to TRBJ1-2; 9 bases line up with TRBD1. Germline V CDR1 and CDR2: LNHNV, YYDKDF (reference sequence). This CDR3 region has 14 residues. Trimming at V came to 8 bases and at J to 7 bases, leaving 11 bases not matched to a gene. The CDR3 nucleotides read TGTGCCACCGCGGGATGGGGACAGGGAGGTGGCTACACCTTC. Translation: CATAGWGQGGGYTF. The complete variable domain, with remaining parts taken from reference TRBV15 and TRBJ1-2, reads DAMVIQNPRYQVTQFGKPVTLSCSQTLNHNVMYWYQQKSSQAPKLLFHYYDKDFNNEADTPDNFQSRRPNTSFCFLDIRSPGLGDTAMYLCATAGWGQGGGYTFGSGTRLTVV.

This clone was counted a single time. The rearrangement links TRBV15 to TRBJ2-4; either TRBD1 or TRBD2 may fit D (5 bases each). The V gene's germline CDR1 is LNHNV and CDR2 YYDKDF (reference sequence). The V end was cut by 2 bases, the J end by 7 bases, with 12 bases between. The CDR3 contains 14 residues. This chain's CDR3 is CATSRLEGPNIQYF. The CDR3 DNA follows: TGTGCCACCAGCAGATTAGAGGGGCCGAACATTCAGTACTTC.

The genes are TRBV20-1 and TRBJ1-2; unclear D gene. The CDR3 spans 11 residues. Germline CDR1 and CDR2: DFQATT and SNEGSKA (reference sequence). The V end was cut by 0 bases, the J end by 13 bases, with 12 bases between. CDR3 in amino acids: CSARDRSVVTF. The DNA for the CDR3 is TGCAGTGCTAGAGACAGGTCCGTGGTCACCTTC.

The chain carries TRBV18 and TRBJ1-5, with 7 bases matching TRBD1. This CDR3 comprises 18 residues. Germline V gene lookup returns CDR1 KGHSH and CDR2 LQKENI. With V trimmed by 2 bases and J by 0 bases, 10 bases remained unmatched. CDR3 sequence: CASSPTGRGGPSNQPQHF. The DNA of the CDR3 is TGTGCCAGCTCACCAACGGGCAGGGGGGGACCTAGCAATCAGCCCCAGCATTTT.

This sequence joins TRBV7-9 and TRBJ1-2, with D unclear. CDR1 is SEHNR and CDR2 is FQNEAQ in the germline V gene (reference sequence). Between the trimmed V and J ends, which lost 0 bases and 7 bases, there was a span of 15 bases. CDR3 length equals 15 residues. CDR3 sequence: CASSLAPLSTGGYTF. The CDR3 DNA follows: TGTGCCAGCAGCTTAGCCCCACTCTCGACGGGTGGCTACACCTTC.

The CDR3 reads CASSLGRLNEQFF. The CDR3 DNA is TGCGCCAGCAGCTTAGGACGACTCAATGAGCAGTTCTTC. The J gene is TRBJ2-1, the V gene TRBV5-1; D is ambiguous. The CDR3 has 13 amino acids. Germline loops: CDR1 SGHRS, CDR2 YFSETQ. The V end was cut by 2 bases, the J end by 6 bases, with 9 bases between.

This chain joins TRBV29-1 and TRBJ2-1; the D call may be TRBD1 or TRBD2 (6 bases each). The CDR3 runs 14 residues. Germline CDR1 reads SQVTM; CDR2 reads ANQGSEA. V lost 3 bases and J 10 bases, leaving 19 bases between the germline ends. As DNA, the CDR3 is TGCAGCGTTGACGGAGGGGGGACAAGGAGCGAGCAGTTCTTC. It is translated as CSVDGGGTRSEQFF.

V and J are TRBV14 and TRBJ2-1; a weak D match, TRBD2 (5 bases). Germline assignment: CDR1 SGHDN and CDR2 FVKESK. Between the trimmed V and J ends, which lost 0 bases and 7 bases, there was a span of 10 bases. This CDR3 spans 14 amino acids. CDR3 nucleotides: TGTGCCAGCAGCCAAGAACTAGTGTCGAATGAGCAGTTCTTC. Encoded protein: CASSQELVSNEQFF. Full variable domain (missing parts from reference TRBV14 and TRBJ2-1): EAGVTQFPSHSVIEKGQTVTLRCDPISGHDNLYWYRRVMGKEIKFLLHFVKESKQDESGMPNNRFLAERTGGTYSTLKVQPAELEDSGVYFCASSQELVSNEQFFGPGTRLTVL.

The J gene is TRBJ2-2, the V gene TRBV2, with 7 bases aligning to TRBD2. The CDR3 sequence is 14 residues long. Germline CDR1 reads SNHLY; CDR2 reads FYNNEI. J lost 6 bases, V lost 7 bases, and 8 bases had no gene match. CDR3 DNA: TGTGCCAGCAAGCGGGACGGGCCGGCCGGGGAGCTGTTTTTT. Translating gives CASKRDGPAGELFF.

This chain connects TRBV5-1 to TRBJ2-1, with 7 bases that match TRBD1. Per germline, CDR1 SGHRS and CDR2 YFSETQ. Trimming removed 8 bases from V and 6 bases from J; junction bases left unmatched: 11. The CDR3 has 14 residues. The CDR3 sequence: CASVDRVVGNEQFF. The CDR3 coding sequence is TGCGCCAGTGTAGACAGGGTTGTCGGCAATGAGCAGTTCTTC.

This clone appeared a single time. The chain is built from TRBV5-6 and TRBJ2-5, with D unclear. Per the germline V gene, CDR1 is SGHDT and CDR2 is YYEEEE. This CDR3 spans 14 amino acids. The V gene lost 1 base and the J gene lost 4 bases, with 11 bases spanning the gap. DNA of the CDR3: TGTGCCAGCAGCTTGATCGGAAGAGGAGAGACCCAGTACTTC. Its translation: CASSLIGRGETQYF.

The chain employs TRBV28 and TRBJ1-1; D gene unclear. Trimming removed 7 bases at V and 4 bases at J, with 19 bases between. The V gene's germline CDR1 is MDHEN and CDR2 SYDVKM. The CDR3 is made up of 15 amino acids. CDR3 region: CASTLGGIARTEAFF. CDR3 DNA sequence: TGTGCCAGCACCTTAGGTGGGATCGCTCGCACTGAAGCTTTCTTT.

This clone appeared once. V gene TRBV6-5 combines with J gene TRBJ2-7; no clear D. Germline CDR1 reads MNHEY; CDR2 reads SVGAGI. The CDR3 has 15 amino acids. V dropped 2 bases and J dropped 2 bases, with 13 bases sitting between them. CDR3 protein: CASSYDAQVPYEQYF. The CDR3 nucleotides are TGTGCCAGCAGTTACGATGCTCAGGTACCCTACGAGCAGTACTTC.